A single sample gave rise to the 5 T cell receptor beta chains below, sequenced in a study of cytomegalovirus exposure and HLA in healthy donors. The PCR contained 60 Vbeta and 13 Jbeta primers. Some clones are missing from TCRdb's copy, which holds only in-frame ones; the method was immunoSEQ multiplex PCR. Here the sample spans approximately 140,000 clones, 75% to 80% being singletons. Specimen: PBMCs. All receptors derive from a woman aged 60-70 years in good health and CMV-seronegative.

The genes are TRBV4-1 and TRBJ2-5, with D possibly TRBD1 on 6 matching bases. CDR1 MGHRA and CDR2 YSYEKL come from the germline V gene. CDR3 length: 15 amino acids. V lost 3 bases and J 3 bases, leaving 14 bases between the germline ends. CDR3 protein: CASSQPSRDKETQYF. As DNA, the CDR3 is TGCGCCAGCAGCCAGCCCTCTAGGGACAAAGAGACCCAGTACTTC.

The CDR3 nucleotides are TGTGCCAGCAGTGTCCGACAGGGACGGGGCAATCAGCCCCAGCATTTT. It encodes CASSVRQGRGNQPQHF. The J gene is TRBJ1-5, the V gene TRBV27, with 7 bases that match TRBD1. The germline V gene has CDR1 MNHEY and CDR2 SMNVEV (reference sequence). J was trimmed by 2 bases and V by 5 bases; bases with no gene match: 9. The CDR3 has 16 amino acids.

The CDR3: CASSTNRGTYGYTF. The CDR3 DNA follows: TGCGCCAGCAGCACTAACAGGGGTACCTATGGCTACACCTTC. V and J are TRBV5-1 and TRBJ1-2; 7 positions agree with TRBD1. With 4 bases clipped from V and 4 bases from J, the junction kept 7 bases outside the gene matches. Germline-derived CDR1 and CDR2 are SGHRS and YFSETQ. This CDR3 is built from 14 residues.

The chain carries TRBV11-2 and TRBJ2-2, with a weak D call TRBD2 (6 bases). CDR1 and CDR2 from the germline V gene are SGHAT and FQNNGV. The V end lost 3 bases, the J end lost 3 bases, and 11 bases lay between the germline ends. There are 15 residues in the CDR3. CDR3 loop: CASSFRGGDTGELFF. For the CDR3, the DNA is TGTGCCAGCAGCTTCCGGGGCGGGGACACCGGGGAGCTGTTTTTT.

V usage is TRBV7-9 and J usage is TRBJ2-7; the D gene is possibly TRBD2 (6 bases). Germline values: CDR1 SEHNR, CDR2 FQNEAQ (reference sequence). The CDR3 consists of 11 residues. V lost 4 bases and J 5 bases, leaving 6 bases between the germline ends. The CDR3 coding sequence is TGTGCCAGCAGCTCTAGCGACGAGCAGTACTTC. It translates to CASSSSDEQYF.